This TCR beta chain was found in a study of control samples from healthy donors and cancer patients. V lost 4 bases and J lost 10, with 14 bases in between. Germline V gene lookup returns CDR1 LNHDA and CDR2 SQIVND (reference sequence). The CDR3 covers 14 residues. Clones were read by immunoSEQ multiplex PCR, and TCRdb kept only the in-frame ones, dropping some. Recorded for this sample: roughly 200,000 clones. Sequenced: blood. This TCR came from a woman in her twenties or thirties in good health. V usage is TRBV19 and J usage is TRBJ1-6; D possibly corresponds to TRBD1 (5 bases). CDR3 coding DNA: TGTGCCAGTAGTAGAAGCAGGGAATCCTCACCCCTCCACTTT. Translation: CASSRSRESSPLHF.